Reported below is one TCR beta chain. Its antigen is unknown. The data originate from a study of blood T cells in healthy people across ages. Study conclusions and caveats: Aged donors had fewer naive CD4+ cells and lower diversity than long-lived donors.

This CDR3 has 13 residues. Deletions cut 3 bases from V and 2 bases from J, with 8 bases between. Germline values: CDR1 MDHEN, CDR2 SYDVKM. The draw of peripheral blood yielded around 10 milliliters from each donor. Each sample had at least 6 million PBMCs isolated. Together with a sample-barcoded 5' primer, a J-beta primer mix was included in a second PCR lasting about 7 to 11 cycles. Tagging of each cDNA molecule was performed by a template-switch adaptor with 12 random nucleotides. TCRdb called the 5' RACE reads again in MiXCR, with one record for every CDR3 protein. The repertoire holds approximately 290,000 distinct CDR3 sequences, with 25% to 30% as singletons.

The TCR was taken from a woman in her sixties or seventies in good health. V and J are TRBV28 and TRBJ2-7; D gene uncertain. The material sequenced was blood. The CDR3 DNA sequence: TGTGCCAGCAGTTTCCTATCCCCCTACGAGCAGTACTTC. This codes for CASSFLSPYEQYF. Looking up the rest from reference TRBV28 and TRBJ2-7 gives the full variable domain: DVKVTQSSRYLVKRTGEKVFLECVQDMDHENMFWYRQDPGLGLRLIYFSYDVKMKEKGDIPEGYSVSREKKERFSLILESASTNQTSMYLCASSFLSPYEQYFGPGTRLTVT.